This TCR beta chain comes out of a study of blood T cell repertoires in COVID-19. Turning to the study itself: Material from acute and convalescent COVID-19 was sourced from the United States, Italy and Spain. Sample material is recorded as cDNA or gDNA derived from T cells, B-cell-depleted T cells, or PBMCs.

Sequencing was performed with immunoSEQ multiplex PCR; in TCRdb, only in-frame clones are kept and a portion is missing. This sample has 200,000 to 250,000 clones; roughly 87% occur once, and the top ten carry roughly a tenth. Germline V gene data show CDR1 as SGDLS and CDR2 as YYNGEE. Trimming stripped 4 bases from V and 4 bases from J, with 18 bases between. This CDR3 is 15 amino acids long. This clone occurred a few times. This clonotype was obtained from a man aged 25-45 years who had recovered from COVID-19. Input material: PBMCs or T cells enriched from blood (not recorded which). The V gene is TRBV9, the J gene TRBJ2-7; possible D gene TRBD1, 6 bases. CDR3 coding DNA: TGTGCCAGCAGCACCCGGACAGAGTCGACGTACGAGCAGTACTTC. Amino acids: CASSTRTESTYEQYF.